The rows below give T cell receptor beta chains drawn from one sample of a study of Graves' ophthalmopathy and Graves' hyperthyroidism. MiXCR, applied by TCRdb to the multiplex PCR reads, yields one record per CDR3 protein. The sample lists about 380,000 distinct CDR3 sequences; roughly 15% were seen once. Sample: peripheral blood. The receptor set was obtained from a woman aged 18-29 years with stable Graves' hyperthyroidism. CDR3s include the opening cysteine and the closing phenylalanine or tryptophan. The D gene is left open where the match is weak. Clone sizes are given selectively: once, few, many, or a class where the clone is expanded.

V: TRBV27
size: NA
J: TRBJ1-1
D: NA
CDR3: CASSLDVAVNTEAFF
DNA: TGTGCCAGCAGTTTGGATGTGGCCGTGAACACTGAAGCTTTCTTT

V: TRBV12-3/TRBV12-4
size: many
J: TRBJ1-1
D: NA
CDR3: CASSPPDTEAFF
DNA: TGTGCCAGCAGTCCTCCGGACACTGAAGCTTTCTTT

V: TRBV6-5
size: many
J: TRBJ1-1
D: NA
CDR3: CASTQVNTEAFF
DNA: TGTGCCAGTACACAGGTAAACACTGAAGCTTTCTTT

V: TRBV11-3
size: NA
J: TRBJ2-7
D: NA
CDR3: CASSFGVTELYEQYF
DNA: TGTGCCAGCAGCTTTGGGGTGACAGAGCTCTACGAGCAGTACTTC

V: TRBV6-1
size: many
J: TRBJ2-6
D: TRBD1
CDR3: CASSTGAGANVLTF
DNA: TGTGCCAGCAGTACAGGGGCTGGGGCCAACGTCCTGACTTTC

V: TRBV2
size: NA
J: TRBJ2-2
D: NA
CDR3: CASSETRTTGELFF
DNA: TGTGCCAGCAGTGAAACTAGAACCACCGGGGAGCTGTTTTTT

V: TRBV3-1
size: few
J: TRBJ2-2
D: TRBD2
CDR3: CASSPRSGGASGELFF
DNA: TGTGCCAGCAGCCCGAGGAGCGGGGGGGCCTCGGGGGAGCTGTTTTTT

V: TRBV5-1
size: NA
J: TRBJ1-6
D: NA
CDR3: CASSPGLRDSPLHF
DNA: TGCGCCAGCAGCCCCGGACTGAGGGATTCACCCCTCCACTTT

V: TRBV5-1
size: many
J: TRBJ1-6
D: NA
CDR3: CASSSGGSYNSPLHF
DNA: TGCGCCAGCAGCTCCGGGGGCTCCTATAATTCACCCCTCCACTTT

V: TRBV20-1
size: few
J: TRBJ2-7
D: NA
CDR3: CSARVPRTRGHEQYF
DNA: TGCAGTGCTAGGGTTCCCCGGACTAGGGGGCACGAGCAGTACTTC

V: TRBV2
size: many
J: TRBJ1-1
D: TRBD1
CDR3: CASRQDRGVATEAFF
DNA: TGTGCCAGCAGACAGGACAGGGGAGTAGCCACTGAAGCTTTCTTT

V: TRBV27
size: NA
J: TRBJ2-7
D: TRBD2
CDR3: CASSRAPGLARSYEQYF
DNA: TGTGCCAGCAGTAGAGCCCCGGGACTAGCGAGGTCCTACGAGCAGTACTTC

V: TRBV12-3/TRBV12-4
size: many
J: TRBJ2-5
D: TRBD1
CDR3: CASRYQGARETQYF
DNA: TGTGCCAGCAGGTACCAGGGGGCACGAGAGACCCAGTACTTC

V: TRBV9
size: few
J: TRBJ1-2
D: TRBD1
CDR3: CASSVGGTGLDPYGYTF
DNA: TGTGCCAGCAGCGTAGGAGGGACAGGGTTAGACCCCTATGGCTACACCTTC

V: TRBV5-1
size: few
J: TRBJ1-2
D: TRBD1
CDR3: CASSSTGASGYTF
DNA: TGCGCCAGCAGCTCGACAGGGGCCTCTGGCTACACCTTC

V: TRBV12-3/TRBV12-4
size: many
J: TRBJ2-4
D: NA
CDR3: CASSPRQGRVNIQYF
DNA: TGTGCCAGCAGTCCACGACAGGGGAGGGTTAACATTCAGTACTTC

V: TRBV19
size: few
J: TRBJ1-1
D: NA
CDR3: CASSISGTPGTEAFF
DNA: TGTGCCAGTAGTATATCGGGGACCCCTGGGACTGAAGCTTTCTTT

V: TRBV27
size: many
J: TRBJ2-4
D: NA
CDR3: CASSLSIRNIQYF
DNA: TGTGCCAGCAGTTTATCGATTAGAAACATTCAGTACTTC

V: TRBV6-1
size: NA
J: TRBJ2-7
D: NA
CDR3: CASSGRVGLPNYEQYF
DNA: TGTGCCAGCAGTGGAAGAGTGGGGCTACCGAACTACGAGCAGTACTTC

V: TRBV6-5
size: many
J: TRBJ1-3
D: TRBD1
CDR3: CASSYGTGYSGNTIYF
DNA: TGTGCCAGCAGTTACGGGACAGGGTACTCTGGAAACACCATATATTTT

V: TRBV11-1
size: many
J: TRBJ1-1
D: TRBD1
CDR3: CASSLGAGGGMNTEAFF
DNA: TGTGCCAGCAGCTTAGGGGCAGGGGGGGGCATGAACACTGAAGCTTTCTTT

V: TRBV4-1
size: NA
J: TRBJ2-7
D: NA
CDR3: CASSHDRVAVYEQYF
DNA: TGCGCCAGCAGCCATGATCGGGTGGCGGTCTACGAGCAGTACTTC

V: TRBV6-1
size: many
J: TRBJ1-1
D: NA
CDR3: CASTALANTEAFF
DNA: TGTGCCAGCACCGCCCTAGCCAACACTGAAGCTTTCTTT

V: TRBV7-8
size: many
J: TRBJ1-1
D: TRBD1
CDR3: CASSKDRARLRLSTEAFF
DNA: TGTGCCAGCAGCAAAGACAGGGCCCGTCTCCGTCTTAGCACTGAAGCTTTCTTT

V: TRBV18
size: few
J: TRBJ1-2
D: TRBD1
CDR3: CASSPGTGGAYYGYTF
DNA: TGTGCCAGCTCCCCAGGGACAGGGGGAGCCTACTATGGCTACACCTTC

V: TRBV6-5
size: few
J: TRBJ1-5
D: NA
CDR3: CASSFGPGNNQPQHF
DNA: TGTGCCAGCAGTTTTGGGCCGGGGAATAATCAGCCCCAGCATTTT

V: TRBV7-3
size: many
J: TRBJ2-5
D: NA
CDR3: CASSLMGRRETQYF
DNA: TGTGCCAGCAGCTTAATGGGGAGGAGAGAGACCCAGTACTTC

V: TRBV15
size: many
J: TRBJ1-5
D: TRBD1
CDR3: CATSRRAGQGVNNQPQHF
DNA: TGTGCCACCAGCAGACGCGCCGGACAGGGCGTAAACAATCAGCCCCAGCATTTT

V: TRBV11-1
size: many
J: TRBJ1-1
D: TRBD1
CDR3: CASSPKRTGRNTEAFF
DNA: TGTGCCAGCAGCCCTAAAAGGACAGGGAGAAACACTGAAGCTTTCTTT

V: TRBV10-3
size: few
J: TRBJ1-2
D: NA
CDR3: CAISDGQSFYGYTF
DNA: TGTGCCATCAGTGATGGACAGAGTTTCTATGGCTACACCTTC

V: TRBV20-1
size: few
J: TRBJ1-2
D: NA
CDR3: CSAPREGIGGYTF
DNA: TGCAGTGCCCCCCGGGAGGGGATCGGTGGCTACACCTTC

V: TRBV6-4
size: few
J: TRBJ2-5
D: TRBD2
CDR3: CASSETGRGETQYF
DNA: TGTGCCAGCAGTGAAACGGGGAGGGGAGAGACCCAGTACTTC

V: TRBV6-2/TRBV6-3
size: many
J: TRBJ2-7
D: NA
CDR3: CASTGRTAYEQYF
DNA: TGTGCCAGTACGGGACGGACGGCCTACGAGCAGTACTTC

V: TRBV20-1
size: many
J: TRBJ1-2
D: TRBD1
CDR3: CSASGTAYGYTF
DNA: TGCAGTGCTAGTGGGACAGCCTATGGCTACACCTTC

V: TRBV6-1
size: many
J: TRBJ1-5
D: NA
CDR3: CASSEQAGLGNQPQHF
DNA: TGTGCCAGCAGTGAACAGGCAGGGTTGGGCAATCAGCCCCAGCATTTT

V: TRBV27
size: many
J: TRBJ2-7
D: NA
CDR3: CASSLSEGSYEQYF
DNA: TGTGCCAGCAGTTTAAGCGAGGGAAGCTACGAGCAGTACTTC

V: TRBV6-1
size: many
J: TRBJ2-7
D: NA
CDR3: CASAPGGFGEQYF
DNA: TGTGCCAGCGCCCCTGGGGGGTTTGGCGAGCAGTACTTC

V: TRBV6-5
size: many
J: TRBJ2-7
D: NA
CDR3: CASSYGLVGYGQYF
DNA: TGTGCCAGCAGTTACGGGCTAGTGGGTTACGGGCAGTACTTC

V: TRBV20-1
size: many
J: TRBJ2-7
D: NA
CDR3: CSAREGASSYEQYF
DNA: TGCAGTGCTAGAGAAGGGGCCAGCTCCTACGAGCAGTACTTC

V: TRBV28
size: NA
J: TRBJ2-7
D: TRBD2
CDR3: CASAAGGLAGVYEQYF
DNA: TGTGCCAGCGCCGCAGGAGGACTAGCGGGAGTCTACGAGCAGTACTTC

V: TRBV24-1
size: NA
J: TRBJ2-6
D: TRBD1
CDR3: CATRDQGQGAPGANVLTF
DNA: TGTGCCACCAGGGACCAGGGACAGGGGGCTCCTGGGGCCAACGTCCTGACTTTC

V: TRBV20-1
size: many
J: TRBJ1-2
D: NA
CDR3: CSARVFGTPNPYGYTF
DNA: TGCAGTGCTAGAGTCTTCGGGACTCCCAATCCCTATGGCTACACCTTC

V: TRBV29-1
size: few
J: TRBJ2-4
D: NA
CDR3: CSVEGPGIENIRYF
DNA: TGCAGCGTTGAAGGGCCCGGAATAGAAAACATTCGGTACTTC

V: TRBV5-1
size: NA
J: TRBJ1-6
D: TRBD1
CDR3: CASILGQGASLHF
DNA: TGCGCCAGCATCTTGGGACAGGGCGCGTCCCTCCACTTT

V: TRBV6-1
size: NA
J: TRBJ1-1
D: TRBD1
CDR3: CASRPGQGLNTEAFF
DNA: TGTGCCAGCAGGCCGGGACAGGGCCTGAACACTGAAGCTTTCTTT

V: TRBV5-1
size: many
J: TRBJ2-7
D: TRBD1
CDR3: CASSPAGTGGSEQYF
DNA: TGCGCCAGCAGCCCGGCCGGGACAGGGGGATCCGAGCAGTACTTC

V: TRBV12-5
size: many
J: TRBJ1-5
D: NA
CDR3: CASGRDTSYQPQHF
DNA: TGTGCTAGTGGTCGGGACACGTCCTATCAGCCCCAGCATTTT

V: TRBV12-5
size: many
J: TRBJ1-1
D: NA
CDR3: CASGLVLGSDTEAFF
DNA: TGTGCTAGTGGTTTGGTACTAGGGTCTGACACTGAAGCTTTCTTT

V: TRBV6-2/TRBV6-3
size: NA
J: TRBJ2-7
D: NA
CDR3: CASTGGGRFIYEQYF
DNA: TGTGCCAGCACCGGAGGGGGAAGGTTTATCTACGAGCAGTACTTC

V: TRBV10-3
size: many
J: TRBJ2-7
D: TRBD2
CDR3: CATSGLADYYEQYF
DNA: TGTGCCACCTCCGGACTAGCGGATTACTACGAGCAGTACTTC

V: TRBV6-1
size: many
J: TRBJ1-1
D: NA
CDR3: CASNAGYTEAFF
DNA: TGTGCCAGCAACGCGGGGTACACTGAAGCTTTCTTT

V: TRBV20-1
size: many
J: TRBJ2-5
D: TRBD2
CDR3: CSASSASGGVETQYF
DNA: TGCAGTGCTAGTTCAGCTAGCGGGGGAGTTGAGACCCAGTACTTC

V: TRBV12-5
size: NA
J: TRBJ2-7
D: TRBD1
CDR3: CASGLDVGTGVYEQYF
DNA: TGTGCTAGTGGTTTGGACGTAGGGACAGGGGTCTACGAGCAGTACTTC

V: TRBV6-5
size: many
J: TRBJ1-1
D: NA
CDR3: CASSPRGGERNTEAFF
DNA: TGTGCCAGCAGTCCACGGGGAGGAGAGAGGAACACTGAAGCTTTCTTT

V: TRBV28
size: many
J: TRBJ1-2
D: NA
CDR3: CASSRLTGSYGYTF
DNA: TGTGCCAGCAGTCGCCTGACAGGATCCTATGGCTACACCTTC

V: TRBV13
size: few
J: TRBJ2-7
D: NA
CDR3: CASSSLRGRFYEQYF
DNA: TGTGCCAGCAGCTCGCTTCGGGGAAGGTTCTACGAGCAGTACTTC

V: TRBV5-5
size: many
J: TRBJ1-2
D: TRBD1
CDR3: CASTLGTGPGYTF
DNA: TGTGCCAGCACCTTGGGGACAGGTCCTGGCTACACCTTC

V: TRBV20-1
size: NA
J: TRBJ2-5
D: NA
CDR3: CSAEGPPVTQYF
DNA: TGCAGTGCGGAGGGCCCACCGGTGACCCAGTACTTC

V: TRBV3-1
size: NA
J: TRBJ1-2
D: NA
CDR3: CASSLAETGGYTF
DNA: TGTGCCAGCAGCCTCGCGGAGACGGGTGGCTACACCTTC